This record concerns one T cell receptor beta chain sequence. It is likely a read error, because the conserved phenylalanine at the end of the CDR3 is missing. The data originate from a study of blood T cells in healthy people across ages. Together with a sample-barcoded 5' primer, a J-beta primer mix was included in a second PCR lasting roughly 6 to 12 cycles. MiXCR, run by TCRdb on the 5' RACE reads, gives a single entry per CDR3 protein. Here the sample spans around 820,000 distinct CDR3 sequences, 20% to 25% being singletons. The CDR3 is 15 amino acids. Germline V gene lookup returns CDR1 KGHSH and CDR2 LQKENI. This sample was also put to use in a study of T cells of mothers and their children.

Sequencing was carried out using blood. The sequence was obtained from a boy aged 5-17 years in good health. V is TRBV18 and J is TRBJ2-5; 10 bases map to TRBD1. The end of the DNA aligns better with TRBJ2-7, so the J call may be wrong. The DNA for the CDR3 is TGTGCCAGCTCACCGACAGGGGGCGCGTCCTACGAGCAGTACTCC. This codes for CASSPTGGASYEQYS.